The rows below give T cell receptor beta chains drawn from one sample of a study of cytomegalovirus exposure and HLA in healthy donors. Assay used: immunoSEQ multiplex PCR; TCRdb lists only in-frame clones, some missing. The table shows 150,000 to 200,000 clones, with about nine tenths occurring only once. Sequencing was carried out using PBMCs. The source is a woman aged 18-29 years in good health and CMV-seropositive. CDR3s include the opening cysteine and the closing phenylalanine or tryptophan. Expanded clones get a size class; other rows say once, few or many, or leave the size out.

abundance,v_gene,j_gene,CDR3aa
.,TRBV28,TRBJ1-3,CGSGGYENTIYF
.,TRBV13,TRBJ2-5,CASTAGDQETQYF
.,TRBV5-1,TRBJ2-7,CASSPELAGAYEQYF
.,TRBV4-1,TRBJ2-1,CASSQDFSVSGLGFF
few,TRBV7-9,TRBJ2-7,CASSLIAGAYEQYF
.,TRBV18,TRBJ2-1,CASSSGTGGTNEQFF
.,TRBV29-1,TRBJ2-7,CSATTQGRAYEQYF
.,TRBV7-2,TRBJ1-1,CASSLRGQNTEAFF
.,TRBV18,TRBJ2-6,CASSPPSTGANVLTF
.,TRBV30,TRBJ2-1,CAWSVLANEQFF
.,TRBV10-3,TRBJ2-7,CAISQLLAREQYF
.,TRBV5-4,TRBJ1-1,CASSLEEGRGAFF
.,TRBV5-1,TRBJ1-1,CASSLVPRRDTEAFF
.,TRBV13,TRBJ2-3,CASSLLAGGPVDTQYF
.,TRBV19,TRBJ2-3,CASSIDRATDTQYF
.,TRBV6-5,TRBJ1-2,CASSYRTRQINYGYTF
.,TRBV11-2,TRBJ1-1,CASSLVIQGNTEAFF
.,TRBV30,TRBJ2-3,CAWSGGPLRSTDTQYF
.,TRBV7-9,TRBJ1-1,CASSSSGTGDTEAFF
.,TRBV19,TRBJ2-3,CASSPLRQTTDTQYF
.,TRBV7-8,TRBJ2-1,CASSSELGQGQPDEQFF
once,TRBV7-9,TRBJ2-7,CASRLANIVDEQYF
.,TRBV18,TRBJ2-3,CASSPREPGGRDTQYF
.,TRBV28,TRBJ2-5,CASSLEREFRETQYF
.,TRBV29-1,TRBJ1-1,CSVTGVNMNTEAFF
.,TRBV19,TRBJ2-4,CASRRDRDGKNIQYF
once,TRBV6-6,TRBJ2-3,CASSTRTSGYTDTQYF
.,TRBV28,TRBJ2-1,CASSFLGQGGSSRFNEQFF
.,TRBV19,TRBJ2-1,CASNRAPAYNEQFF
.,TRBV7-2,TRBJ2-7,CASSPDSSTYEQYF
.,TRBV6-5,TRBJ2-3,CASSTGAKSTDTQYF
.,TRBV6-1,TRBJ2-7,CASSERTSGSYEQYF
.,TRBV14,TRBJ2-2,CASSQAANTGELFF
.,TRBV4-1,TRBJ1-1,CASSQARDRFMNTEAFF
.,TRBV7-7,TRBJ2-1,CASSLDPSGRASEQFF
.,TRBV11-2,TRBJ2-3,CASSPAGQGGNTQYF
once,TRBV27,TRBJ1-4,CASSPWTGTVKLFF
.,TRBV28,TRBJ1-2,CASTPRVGRGKGNYGYTF
.,TRBV6-5,TRBJ1-5,CASSYSISGGIQPQHF